One and the same sample provided the 25 T cell receptor beta chains below, sequenced in a study of T-cell reconstitution after alpha-beta-depleted transplantation in children. Unique molecular identifiers tagged the TCRbeta library. MiXCR, run by TCRdb on the PCR reads, gives a single entry per CDR3 protein. The sample includes some 350,000 distinct CDR3 sequences, 16% of them seen just once. Sample: PBMCs, mostly from graft donor cells, taken 360 days after TCRalphabeta/CD19-depleted stem cell transplant. These TCRs come from a male patient under 10 years old who had a stem cell transplant for acute lymphoblastic leukemia, so the T cells may come from the graft donor.

This clonotype came up a few times. V and J are TRBV18 and TRBJ1-2; no clear D. The CDR3 is 13 residues long. From germline, CDR1 is KGHSH and CDR2 LQKENI. The V end lost 3 bases, the J end lost 4 bases, and 9 bases lay between the germline ends. CDR3 region: CASSPRTAYGYTF. CDR3 nucleotide sequence: TGTGCCAGCTCACCGCGGACGGCCTATGGCTACACCTTC. Filled out from reference TRBV18 and TRBJ1-2, the complete variable domain reads NAGVMQNPRHLVRRRGQEARLRCSPMKGHSHVYWYRQLPEEGLKFMVYLQKENIIDESGMPKERFSAEFPKEGPSILRIQQVVRGDSAAYFCASSPRTAYGYTFGSGTRLTVV.

The table lists this clonotype with a few counts. The V and J genes are TRBV5-1 and TRBJ2-2; D is uncertain. The V gene lost 5 bases and the J gene lost 4 bases, with 9 bases spanning the gap. The CDR3 has 13 amino acids. Per germline, CDR1 SGHRS and CDR2 YFSETQ. Written as DNA, the CDR3 is TGCGCCAGCAGTGATTGGGGCACCGGGGAGCTGTTTTTT. Translated: CASSDWGTGELFF.

The chain employs TRBV4-2 and TRBJ2-1; D unclear. Germline lookup yields CDR1 LGHNA and CDR2 YNFKEQ. The CDR3 consists of 15 residues. Trimming left V 2 bases short and J 3 bases short, with 11 bases between. CDR3 bases: TGTGCCAGCAGCCAACTTCAGTTGGACTACAATGAGCAGTTCTTC. This gives the protein CASSQLQLDYNEQFF.

The V call is TRBV4-1, the J call TRBJ2-1, with TRBD2 as a possible D gene (6 bases). The V and J ends lost 1 base and 4 bases respectively, with 8 bases between them. Germline CDR1 and CDR2: MGHRA and YSYEKL. The CDR3 has 14 amino acids. The CDR3 nucleotides read TGCGCCAGCAGCCAAGGCGGGGCTTACAATGAGCAGTTCTTC. Translated: CASSQGGAYNEQFF.

This clonotype was seen a few times. The V gene is TRBV5-6, the J gene TRBJ2-1; 7 nucleotides align to TRBD2. CDR1 is SGHDT, CDR2 YYEEEE, per germline. The CDR3 has 16 residues. V trimming: 1 base; J trimming: 1 base; junction bases outside the gene matches: 5. CDR3 coding DNA: TGTGCCAGCAGCTTGAAGCCGGGACTATCCTACAATGAGCAGTTCTTC. It translates to CASSLKPGLSYNEQFF.

The rearrangement links TRBV20-1 to TRBJ2-1; perhaps TRBD2 as D (6 bases). Germline V gene lookup returns CDR1 DFQATT and CDR2 SNEGSKA (reference sequence). This CDR3 contains 15 residues. V was pared by 4 bases and J by 3 bases, with 16 bases between. CDR3 sequence (DNA): TGCAGTGCTACGGGAGACGGCTCCGACTACAATGAGCAGTTCTTC. Protein sequence: CSATGDGSDYNEQFF.

This clonotype has ten or more counts. This chain uses TRBV12-3 or TRBV12-4 with TRBJ2-2; a weak D match, TRBD2 (6 bases). The CDR3 spans 17 residues. Trimming took 3 bases from V and 6 from J, leaving 20 bases between them. The CDR3 spells CASSFGRELLASGELFF. CDR3 nucleotides: TGTGCCAGCAGTTTCGGTCGGGAGTTGCTTGCTTCCGGGGAGCTGTTTTTT.

This clonotype was seen ten or more times. The chain carries TRBV4-2 and TRBJ2-7; the D is unclear. The germline V gene encodes CDR1 LGHNA and CDR2 YNFKEQ. V was pared by 0 bases and J by 3 bases, with 12 bases between. The CDR3 is 15 residues long. The chain's CDR3 is CASSQELIPYYEQYF. For the CDR3, the DNA is TGTGCCAGCAGCCAAGAGCTAATCCCTTACTACGAGCAGTACTTC.

The V and J genes are TRBV9 and TRBJ2-3; TRBD2 matches 7 bases. With V trimmed by 0 bases and J by 2 bases, 12 bases remained unmatched. CDR3 length equals 18 residues. Germline values: CDR1 SGDLS, CDR2 YYNGEE. The CDR3 bases are TGTGCCAGCAGCGTAGGGGCCACTAGCGTACGTCACACAGATACGCAGTATTTT. It yields the protein CASSVGATSVRHTDTQYF.

The rearrangement joins TRBV4-3 to TRBJ2-5; D possibly matches TRBD1 or TRBD2 (6 bases each). Trimming left V 5 bases short and J 2 bases short, with 15 bases between. Germline V CDR1 and CDR2: LGHNA, YSLEER. The CDR3 totals 15 residues. The CDR3 reads CASSVGGTGQETQYF. Here the CDR3 DNA reads TGCGCCAGCAGCGTGGGGGGCACGGGTCAAGAGACCCAGTACTTC.

At least ten counts were recorded for this clonotype. The rearrangement uses TRBV5-6 and TRBJ2-3, with a tentative D call TRBD1 (6 bases). V shed 0 bases and J shed 0 bases, with 8 bases lying between them. Germline lookup yields CDR1 SGHDT and CDR2 YYEEEE. The CDR3 covers 15 residues. CDR3 DNA: TGTGCCAGCAGCTTGGCACAGGGAAGCACAGATACGCAGTATTTT. Translated, it gives CASSLAQGSTDTQYF.

This clonotype was seen only a few times. This chain joins TRBV7-2 and TRBJ2-3, with 8 positions matching TRBD1. The CDR3 is made up of 16 amino acids. V lost 3 bases, J lost 3 bases, and 8 bases stayed unmatched. Germline-derived CDR1 and CDR2 are SGHTA and FQGNSA. Here the CDR3 reads CASSFPRGRSTDTQYF. CDR3 nucleotide sequence: TGTGCCAGCAGCTTCCCCAGGGGGCGTTCGACAGATACGCAGTATTTT. Together with reference TRBV7-2 and TRBJ2-3, the CDR3 gives the full variable domain: GAGVSQSPSNKVTEKGKDVELRCDPISGHTALYWYRQSLGQGLEFLIYFQGNSAPDKSGLPSDRFSAERTGGSVSTLTIQRTQQEDSAVYLCASSFPRGRSTDTQYFGPGTRLTVL.

This clonotype was seen only a few times. The rearrangement uses TRBV29-1 and TRBJ1-5; the D is unclear. Trimming took off 7 bases at V and 7 bases at J, with 14 bases between the two ends. The CDR3 is 12 residues long. CDR1 and CDR2 (germline): SQVTM, ANQGSEA. CDR3 nucleotides: TGCAGCGCCGGCACGGGAGGCCAGCCCCAGCATTTT. Amino acids: CSAGTGGQPQHF.

This clonotype was counted a few times. This rearrangement joins TRBV4-2 to TRBJ2-5; unclear D gene. Trimming stripped 0 bases from V and 1 base from J, with 18 bases between. The CDR3 sequence is 18 residues long. Germline values: CDR1 LGHNA, CDR2 YNFKEQ. In DNA form, the CDR3 reads TGTGCCAGCAGCCAAGAATCGGCTAGATCATCCCCCCAAGAGACCCAGTACTTC. Its translation is CASSQESARSSPQETQYF.

V gene TRBV2 combines with J gene TRBJ2-3; 15 bases line up with TRBD2. This CDR3 is built from 20 residues. After removal of 3 bases from V and 0 bases from J, the junction contained 10 bases not matched to a gene. Looked up from germline, CDR1 is SNHLY and CDR2 is FYNNEI. CDR3 DNA: TGTGCCAGCAGTGAGATGGCCGGGACTAGCGGGAGGACGAGCACAGATACGCAGTATTTT. Translation gives CASSEMAGTSGRTSTDTQYF. Full variable domain (remainder filled in from reference TRBV2 and TRBJ2-3): EPEVTQTPSHQVTQMGQEVILRCVPISNHLYFYWYRQILGQKVEFLVSFYNNEISEKSEIFDDQFSVERPDGSNFTLKIRSTKLEDSAMYFCASSEMAGTSGRTSTDTQYFGPGTRLTVL.

This clonotype has only a few counts. The chain recombines TRBV6-2 or TRBV6-3 with TRBJ2-1; tentatively, D is TRBD2 (6 bases). This CDR3 spans 13 amino acids. Germline assignment: CDR1 MNHEY and CDR2 SVGEGT. V lost 6 bases and J lost 5, with 11 bases in between. The CDR3 DNA reads TGTGCCAGCAGCCGAACTAGCAACAATGAGCAGTTCTTC. This encodes CASSRTSNNEQFF.

In this sample, this clonotype turned up many times. V is TRBV5-5 and J is TRBJ1-6, with TRBD1 matching over 7 bases. The germline CDR1 and CDR2 sequences are SGHKS and YYEKEE (reference sequence). CDR3 length equals 12 residues. Trimming at V came to 4 bases and at J to 14 bases, leaving 6 bases not matched to a gene. In DNA form, the CDR3 reads TGTGCCAGCAGCCTTGACAGGGAAACCCTCCACTTT. It specifies CASSLDRETLHF.

This clonotype was seen more than once but under ten times. The chain links TRBV11-1 to TRBJ2-3; 12 positions match TRBD2. This CDR3 contains 16 residues. Unmatched junction bases numbered 4, after V lost 4 bases and J lost 2 bases. CDR1 is SGHAT and CDR2 is FQDESV in the germline V gene (reference sequence). The CDR3 loop reads CASSYGLAGLTDTQYF. DNA of the CDR3: TGTGCCAGCAGCTACGGACTAGCGGGGCTCACAGATACGCAGTATTTT.

This clonotype was seen at least ten times. The chain is built from TRBV5-1 and TRBJ2-7; no firm D call. CDR3 length equals 11 residues. V gave up 4 bases and J gave up 3 bases, with 5 bases separating them. Germline V gene data show CDR1 as SGHRS and CDR2 as YFSETQ. The DNA of the CDR3 is TGCGCCAGCAGCGAGGACTACGAGCAGTACTTC. Its protein product is CASSEDYEQYF.

The chain joins TRBV5-1 to TRBJ2-7, with 14 bases identical to TRBD2. The V segment lost 1 base and the J segment 3 bases; nucleotides outside the gene matches: 21. The CDR3 spans 22 residues. Germline V lookup: CDR1 SGHRS, CDR2 YFSETQ. Written as DNA, the CDR3 is TGCGCCAGCAGCTTGTTTCTCAGCCCGGGACTAGCGGGAGTTTATGGGGTCTACGAGCAGTACTTC. Protein sequence: CASSLFLSPGLAGVYGVYEQYF.

This chain connects TRBV5-5 to TRBJ2-2; D is undetermined. Germline V gene data show CDR1 as SGHKS and CDR2 as YYEKEE (reference sequence). This CDR3 region has 16 residues. Trimming took off 1 base at V and 1 base at J, with 11 bases between the two ends. The CDR3 DNA is TGTGCCAGCAGCTTGTACTGGGTAGAGAACACCGGGGAGCTGTTTTTT. It is translated as CASSLYWVENTGELFF.

In this sample, this clonotype turned up many times. The chain couples TRBV7-3 to TRBJ2-5; 7 nucleotides match TRBD2. The CDR3 spans 13 residues. The germline V gene encodes CDR1 SGHTA and CDR2 FQGTGA. J gave up 5 bases and V 5 bases, and 5 bases lay outside the gene matches. In DNA, the CDR3 is TGTGCCAGCAGCCCTAGGGAGGGGGAGACCCAGTACTTC. Residues: CASSPREGETQYF.

In its sample, this clonotype was seen a few times. The gene calls are TRBV12-3 or TRBV12-4 and TRBJ1-5, with D unclear. This CDR3 has 14 amino acids. V lost 3 bases and J lost 10, with 16 bases in between. The CDR3 sequence is CASSLLAGSKPQHF. The CDR3 nucleotides read TGTGCCAGCAGTTTGTTGGCTGGTTCCAAACCCCAGCATTTT.

The J gene is TRBJ1-2, the V gene TRBV29-1; 9 bases agree with TRBD1. Trimming removed 4 bases from V and 8 bases from J; junction bases left unmatched: 5. This CDR3 comprises 12 residues. CDR1 SQVTM and CDR2 ANQGSEA come from the germline V gene. The CDR3 region is CSVVGDREGYTF. The CDR3 coding sequence is TGCAGCGTTGTTGGGGACAGGGAAGGCTACACCTTC.

This clonotype has at least ten counts. The rearrangement joins TRBV4-1 to TRBJ2-4, with TRBD2 matching 10 bases. The V and J ends lost 1 base and 0 bases, in that order; junction bases with no gene match: 15. The germline CDR1 and CDR2 sequences are MGHRA and YSYEKL. This CDR3 has 21 amino acids. The CDR3, as DNA: TGCGCCAGCAGCCAAGGAGTCCTCGCTAGCGGGAGTCCCGTAGCCAAAAACATTCAGTACTTC. Translating gives CASSQGVLASGSPVAKNIQYF.